The present TCR beta chain was sequenced within a study of blood T cells in healthy people across ages. The CDR3 has 15 residues. In germline, CDR1 is MNHEY, CDR2 SVGAGI. V shed 6 bases and J shed 7 bases, with 21 bases lying between them. This clonotype occurred a few times. PCR was performed a second time for roughly 7 to 11 cycles using a sample-barcoded 5' primer and a J-beta primer mix. Each CDR3 protein is one row after TCRdb ran MiXCR on the 5' RACE reads. The sample consists of about 750,000 distinct CDR3 sequences, 53% of them appearing once. Sequencing was done on a sample of blood. The chain combines TRBV6-5 with TRBJ1-2; no definite D call. This clonotype was sampled from an elderly man in good health. The CDR3 loop is CASRLEWASDLGYTF. The CDR3 DNA reads TGTGCCAGCAGGCTTGAATGGGCTTCCGATCTTGGCTACACCTTC.